The source of this TCR beta chain is a study of CD8 T cells in ankylosing spondylitis. Study-level results: What seemed typical of ankylosing spondylitis blood was a TCR beta motif built from fewer than ten highly homologous variants. From matched ankylosing spondylitis synovial fluid, disease-linked clones were reportedly recovered at significantly enriched levels. Within peripheral blood, clones linked to disease were CD8+ and relatively rare. Both synovial fluid and blood in reactive arthritis had previously been reported to carry some motif variants.

For TCR beta, libraries came from quantitative 5'-RACE with molecular barcodes. From the 5' RACE reads, TCRdb called clonotypes with MiXCR, one entry per CDR3 protein. The data hold approximately 400,000 distinct CDR3 sequences, with about 15% observed a single time. Germline V gives CDR1 MNHNS, CDR2 SASEGT. V was cut by 4 bases and J by 6 bases, with 10 bases left in between. The CDR3 covers 13 residues. This clonotype was recorded a few times. Its cognate antigen is unknown. This chain connects TRBV6-1 to TRBJ2-1; maybe TRBD2 (5 bases). The receptor's source is a male donor with ankylosing spondylitis. Source material: blood, either unsorted or a sorted T cell fraction (not recorded which). Here the CDR3 reads CASSASSVNEQFF. The CDR3 bases are TGTGCCAGCAGTGCGAGTAGCGTCAATGAGCAGTTCTTC.